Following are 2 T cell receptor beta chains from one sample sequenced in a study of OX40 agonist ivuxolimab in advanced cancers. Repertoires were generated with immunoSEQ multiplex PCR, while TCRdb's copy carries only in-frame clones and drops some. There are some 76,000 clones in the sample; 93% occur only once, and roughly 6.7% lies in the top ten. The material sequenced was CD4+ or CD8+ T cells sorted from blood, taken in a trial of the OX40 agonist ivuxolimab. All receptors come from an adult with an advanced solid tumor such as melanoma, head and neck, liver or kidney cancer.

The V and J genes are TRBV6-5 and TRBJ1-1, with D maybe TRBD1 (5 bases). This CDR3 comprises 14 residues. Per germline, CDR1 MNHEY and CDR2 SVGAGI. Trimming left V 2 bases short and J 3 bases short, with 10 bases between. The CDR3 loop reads CASSYAGLDTEAFF. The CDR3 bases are TGTGCCAGCAGTTACGCGGGGCTTGACACTGAAGCTTTCTTT.

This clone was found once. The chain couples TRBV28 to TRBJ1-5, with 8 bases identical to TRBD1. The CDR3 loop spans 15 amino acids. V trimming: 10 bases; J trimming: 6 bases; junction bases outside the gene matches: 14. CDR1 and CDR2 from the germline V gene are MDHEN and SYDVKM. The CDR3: CAIQWGQAGIQPQHF. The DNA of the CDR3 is TGTGCCATACAGTGGGGACAGGCAGGAATTCAGCCCCAGCATTTT.